Shown below are 7 T cell receptor beta chains from a single sample sequenced in a study of blood T cell repertoires in COVID-19. The data were produced by immunoSEQ multiplex PCR, yet TCRdb's version contains in-frame clones alone and is incomplete. Here the sample spans 250,000 to 400,000 clones, around 86% being singletons. The sequenced sample consisted of peripheral blood. The receptors here all came from a man in his forties or fifties with active or convalescent COVID-19.

The genes are TRBV11-1 and TRBJ1-6; maybe TRBD1 (5 bases). Trimming left V 4 bases short and J 8 bases short, with 12 bases between. The CDR3 sequence is 14 residues long. Germline loops: CDR1 SGHAT, CDR2 FQDESV (reference sequence). The CDR3 protein is CASSSTPGHSPLHF. CDR3 nucleotide sequence: TGTGCCAGCAGCTCAACCCCAGGGCATTCACCCCTCCACTTT. Using reference TRBV11-1 and TRBJ1-6 for the parts outside the CDR3, the full variable domain is EAEVAQSPRYKITEKSQAVAFWCDPISGHATLYWYRQILGQGPELLVQFQDESVVDDSQLPKDRFSAERLKGVDSTLKIQPAELGDSAMYLCASSSTPGHSPLHFGNGTRLTVT.

The rearrangement joins TRBV24-1 to TRBJ1-5; TRBD1 might be the D (6 bases). The germline gives CDR1 KGHDR, CDR2 SFDVKD. The ends were cut back, 4 bases at V and 3 bases at J, with 18 bases in the middle. The CDR3 sequence is 17 residues long. Here the CDR3 DNA reads TGTGCCACCAGTGACCCGGCCGAGGACAGCGTCAATCAGCCCCAGCATTTT. Translation gives CATSDPAEDSVNQPQHF.

This chain uses TRBV19 with TRBJ1-4; D perhaps matches TRBD1 (6 bases). The V gene's germline CDR1 is LNHDA and CDR2 SQIVND (reference sequence). V gave up 9 bases and J gave up 6 bases, with 17 bases separating them. The CDR3 totals 14 residues. For the CDR3, the DNA is TGTGCCAGCAGCCCCGGGACACGGGATGAAAAACTGTTTTTT. Its protein is CASSPGTRDEKLFF.

Note on this clone: Relative to the germline gene, one junction end is altered; a read error may explain this. The rearrangement joins TRBV10-3 to TRBJ2-5, with 15 bases identical to TRBD2. The CDR3 loop spans 14 amino acids. From germline, CDR1 is ENHRY and CDR2 SYGVKD. This CDR3 is CASSTGTSGGPLHF. The CDR3 region has the DNA TGTGCCTCTTCGACCGGGACTAGCGGGGGGCCCCTACACTTC.

The genes are TRBV4-2 and TRBJ1-3; D possibly corresponds to TRBD1 (5 bases). Germline CDR1 and CDR2: LGHNA and YNFKEQ. The CDR3 runs to 17 residues. V lost 3 bases and J lost 0, with 15 bases in between. CDR3 sequence: CASSHAMGGGSGNTIYF. The CDR3 DNA reads as TGTGCCAGCAGCCATGCGATGGGGGGGGGCTCTGGAAACACCATATATTTT.

The gene calls are TRBV30 and TRBJ1-5; 7 bases are shared with TRBD1. CDR3 size: 14 residues. The germline CDR1 and CDR2 sequences are GTSNPN and SVGIG (reference sequence). After removal of 3 bases from V and 3 bases from J, the junction contained 5 bases not matched to a gene. The CDR3, as DNA: TGTGCCTGGAGATATCAGGGGGACAATCAGCCCCAGCATTTT. It encodes CAWRYQGDNQPQHF.

The J gene is TRBJ2-7, the V gene TRBV3-1 (or the pseudogene TRBV3-2); 7 bases are a match to TRBD2. Germline V lookup: CDR1 LGHDT, CDR2 YNNKEL (reference sequence). The CDR3 contains 14 residues. With 3 bases clipped from V and 7 bases from J, the junction kept 9 bases outside the gene matches. The CDR3 loop is CASSHGGAGSEQYF. DNA for the CDR3: TGTGCCAGCAGCCATGGAGGAGCGGGATCGGAGCAGTACTTC.